This TCR beta chain emerged from a study of shared clonotypes between healthy human individuals. Deep-level running was used for the assay. Repertoires were generated with immunoSEQ multiplex PCR, while TCRdb's copy carries only in-frame clones and drops some. The table lists around 2,000,000 clones, about 95% of them singletons. Concerning this clone itself: Its specificity is not known.

Trimming took off 2 bases at V and 0 bases at J, with 7 bases between the two ends. This CDR3 has 14 residues. CDR1 and CDR2 from the germline V gene are MNHNS and SASEGT. Study findings and constraints: Unshared clonotypes carried lower generation probabilities than those common to all four donors.

Selected positively for CCR7 and CD45RO-negative, naive CD8 cells excluded terminally differentiated effector memory CD45RA+ cells. The sample comprised naive CD8+ T cells sorted from blood. The chain links TRBV6-1 to TRBJ1-2; D gene uncertain. The receptor was derived from a man between 18 and 35 years old in good health. The CDR3 loop reads CASSELVANYGYTF. The CDR3 bases are TGTGCCAGCAGTGAATTGGTCGCTAACTATGGCTACACCTTC.